The 20 T cell receptor beta chains reported below all come from one sample, sequenced in a study of T-cell reconstitution after alpha-beta-depleted transplantation in children (dated by TCRdb to 2016 to 2018). The treatment or condition label for this specimen denotes: allogeneic hematopoietic cell transplantation with graft depleted of TCRalphabeta T cells and CD19 B cells. The library relied on PCR. The instrument was an Illumina HiSeq 2500. To normalize quantification of the TCRbeta repertoire, the TCR libraries were built with molecular barcoding that relied on unique molecular identifiers. In-frame beta chains were kept once TCRdb had trimmed the public reads at Q25 with fastp and called clones with MiXCR. Identical CDR3 protein sequences are pooled into one entry, listed with their most common genes and DNA. The sample includes about 830,000 distinct CDR3 sequences, with around 17% observed a single time. The ten biggest clones cover 5% of the sample.

Source: PBMCs, mostly from graft donor cells, taken 360 days after TCRalphabeta/CD19-depleted stem cell transplant. All receptors derive from a male patient under 18 who had a stem cell transplant for acute lymphoblastic leukemia, so the T cells may come from the graft donor.

This clonotype was seen a handful of times. The chain joins TRBV7-2 to TRBJ2-3; D unclear. V lost 0 bases, J lost 5 bases, and 6 bases lay in between. This CDR3 is built from 13 residues. Per germline, CDR1 SGHTA and CDR2 FQGNSA. CDR3 nucleotide sequence: TGTGCCAGCAGCTTAGCTCTCTTAGATACGCAGTATTTT. Translated, it gives CASSLALLDTQYF.

This clonotype was seen a few times. V gene TRBV27 combines with J gene TRBJ2-3, with 12 bases matching TRBD2. CDR1 and CDR2 from the germline V gene are MNHEY and SMNVEV (reference sequence). This CDR3 comprises 14 residues. J was trimmed by 6 bases and V by 6 bases; bases with no gene match: 4. The CDR3 loop is CASRLAGGGDTQYF. The DNA of the CDR3 is TGTGCCAGCAGACTAGCGGGAGGAGGGGATACGCAGTATTTT.

This clonotype came up a few times. V gene TRBV12-3 or TRBV12-4 combines with J gene TRBJ2-7; maybe TRBD1 (5 bases). The CDR3 length is 12 residues. V was trimmed by 5 bases and J by 5 bases, leaving 10 bases between them. The CDR3 loop reads CASSPWGHEQYF. The DNA of the CDR3 is TGTGCCAGCAGTCCCTGGGGCCACGAGCAGTACTTC.

The J gene is TRBJ1-4, the V gene TRBV9; D is unclear. Germline CDR1 reads SGDLS; CDR2 reads YYNGEE. V was trimmed by 3 bases and J by 1 base, leaving 7 bases between them. The CDR3 consists of 14 residues. CDR3 sequence (DNA): TGTGCCAGCAGCGCGGGAATAACTAATGAAAAACTGTTTTTT. Protein product: CASSAGITNEKLFF.

In this sample, this clonotype turned up a few times. The chain combines TRBV7-8 with TRBJ2-7, with 7 bases aligning to TRBD2. The ends lost 0 bases at V and 5 bases at J; junction bases unmatched: 4. This CDR3 spans 14 amino acids. Germline V gives CDR1 SGHVS, CDR2 FQNEAQ. The CDR3 region is CASSLAAGIHEQYF. The CDR3 DNA reads as TGTGCCAGCAGCTTAGCAGCGGGGATCCACGAGCAGTACTTC.

The chain has TRBV27 and TRBJ2-2; D gene uncertain. CDR3 length equals 16 residues. The germline V and J ends were trimmed by 7 bases and 3 bases, with 18 bases remaining between them. Germline V CDR1 and CDR2: MNHEY, SMNVEV (reference sequence). The DNA of the CDR3 is TGTGCCAGCATGTCGGCGATGCCGTCTTACACCGGGGAGCTGTTTTTT. Translated: CASMSAMPSYTGELFF.

This chain connects TRBV7-9 to TRBJ2-3, with D perhaps TRBD1 (6 bases). The CDR3 extends over 14 amino acids. V lost 3 bases, J lost 13 bases, and 20 bases lay in between. Germline values: CDR1 SEHNR, CDR2 FQNEAQ (reference sequence). The CDR3 nucleotides are TGTGCCAGCAGCTTTGGACAGCCATTCCCGGAGGAGTATTTT. It specifies CASSFGQPFPEEYF.

In its sample, this clonotype was seen a few times. V usage is TRBV11-2 and J usage is TRBJ1-1; no firm D call. V shed 5 bases and J shed 0 bases, with 25 bases lying between them. This CDR3 has 19 amino acids. CDR1 and CDR2 from the germline V gene are SGHAT and FQNNGV. CDR3 DNA sequence: TGTGCCAGCAGCCCTCCCACTGGGTGGCAGACCCCAATGAACACTGAAGCTTTCTTT. The encoded protein is CASSPPTGWQTPMNTEAFF.

This chain joins TRBV11-1 and TRBJ1-2, with 10 bases identical to TRBD1. With 5 bases clipped from V and 0 bases from J, the junction kept 3 bases outside the gene matches. The CDR3 is 15 residues long. In germline, CDR1 is SGHAT, CDR2 FQDESV (reference sequence). The CDR3 here is CASSRGTGANYGYTF. The CDR3, as DNA: TGTGCCAGCAGCCGAGGGACAGGGGCTAACTATGGCTACACCTTC.

In this sample, this clonotype turned up a few times. This sequence joins TRBV20-1 and TRBJ2-2; D not certain. Germline CDR1 reads DFQATT; CDR2 reads SNEGSKA (reference sequence). V was clipped by 6 bases and J by 6 bases, with 14 bases between them. The CDR3 contains 13 residues. CDR3 loop: CSAKGYSAGELFF. The CDR3, as DNA: TGCAGTGCAAAAGGGTATTCGGCCGGGGAGCTGTTTTTT.

This clonotype has just a few counts. The chain uses TRBV7-2 and TRBJ2-3; the D is unclear. This CDR3 spans 13 amino acids. CDR1 SGHTA and CDR2 FQGNSA come from the germline V gene. The V and J ends lost 5 bases and 8 bases respectively, with 14 bases between them. DNA of the CDR3: TGTGCCAGCAGCCCGTTAGCTTACGGTACGCAGTATTTT. Its protein is CASSPLAYGTQYF.

This clonotype was detected only a few times. This rearrangement joins TRBV20-1 to TRBJ2-3; the match to TRBD2 covers 10 bases. This CDR3 has 15 residues. J was trimmed by 1 base and V by 6 bases; bases with no gene match: 7. Germline V gene lookup returns CDR1 DFQATT and CDR2 SNEGSKA (reference sequence). CDR3 DNA: TGCAGTGCCCTCTCCGGGACTAGCGGCACAGATACGCAGTATTTT. Residues: CSALSGTSGTDTQYF.

This chain uses TRBV10-3 with TRBJ2-1; 11 bases are shared with TRBD2. Germline V gene data show CDR1 as ENHRY and CDR2 as SYGVKD. V was clipped by 6 bases and J by 2 bases; unmatched bases: 6. The CDR3 is made up of 16 amino acids. The CDR3 region is CAISDGLAGPYNEQFF. The CDR3 DNA sequence: TGTGCCATCAGCGACGGACTAGCGGGTCCCTACAATGAGCAGTTCTTC.

The chain combines TRBV24-1 with TRBJ2-1; D gene uncertain. CDR1 is KGHDR and CDR2 is SFDVKD in the germline V gene. The CDR3 covers 19 residues. Trimming took 0 bases from V and 0 from J, leaving 17 bases between them. CDR3 loop: CATSDLEVGHLLSYNEQFF. In DNA form, the CDR3 reads TGTGCCACCAGTGATTTGGAGGTAGGGCACCTACTCTCCTACAATGAGCAGTTCTTC.

There are a few counts of this clonotype. The chain recombines TRBV4-2 with TRBJ2-3, with 10 nucleotides matching TRBD2. CDR3 size: 19 residues. Germline trimming cut 1 base from V and 6 bases from J; bases unmatched to any gene: 16. In germline, CDR1 is LGHNA, CDR2 YNFKEQ. CDR3 protein: CASSQAPTHQAGGRDTQYF. CDR3 sequence (DNA): TGTGCCAGCAGCCAAGCCCCCACCCACCAAGCGGGAGGGCGGGATACGCAGTATTTT.

This clonotype was counted only a few times. V gene TRBV6-2 or TRBV6-3 combines with J gene TRBJ2-3; D is ambiguous. The CDR3 loop spans 12 amino acids. V shed 4 bases and J shed 12 bases, with 14 bases lying between them. The germline V gene has CDR1 MNHEY and CDR2 SVGEGT. CDR3 in amino acids: CASSSTVVSQYF. The CDR3 bases are TGTGCCAGCAGTTCGACTGTTGTTTCTCAGTATTTT.

The chain employs TRBV27 and TRBJ2-1, with 9 nucleotides matching TRBD1. V lost 5 bases and J lost 7; bases outside the gene matches: 6. Germline lookup yields CDR1 MNHEY and CDR2 SMNVEV (reference sequence). This CDR3 region has 14 residues. CDR3 nucleotides: TGTGCCAGCAGTGCCGGGACAGGGTTTAATGAGCAGTTCTTC. Residues: CASSAGTGFNEQFF.

The V gene is TRBV19, the J gene TRBJ2-1; D unresolved. The V end was cut by 5 bases, the J end by 6 bases, with 11 bases between. The CDR3 has 13 amino acids. CDR1 and CDR2 (germline): LNHDA, SQIVND (reference sequence). The CDR3 here is CASSSGMPNEQFF. CDR3 sequence (DNA): TGTGCCAGTAGTTCGGGTATGCCCAATGAGCAGTTCTTC.

This clonotype has a handful of counts. V gene TRBV4-2 combines with J gene TRBJ2-7; D is uncertain. This CDR3 is 14 amino acids long. Germline CDR1 and CDR2: LGHNA and YNFKEQ. Trimming took 0 bases from V and 3 from J, leaving 9 bases between them. Written as DNA, the CDR3 is TGTGCCAGCAGCCAAGATGATGCGTACTACGAGCAGTACTTC. Translating gives CASSQDDAYYEQYF.

This clonotype was found a few times. The CDR3 sequence: CASSQTTSGKNEQFF. The CDR3 bases are TGCGCCAGCAGCCAGACGACTAGCGGGAAGAATGAGCAGTTCTTC. This chain connects TRBV4-1 to TRBJ2-1; TRBD2 matches at 11 bases. The trim removed 3 bases at V and 7 bases at J, leaving 5 bases unmatched. Germline CDR1 MGHRA, CDR2 YSYEKL. The CDR3 consists of 15 residues.